Each of the 24 T cell receptor beta chains below was sequenced from the same sample in a study of blood T cells in healthy people across ages. Primers used in a second PCR of about 7 to 12 cycles were a sample-barcoded 5' primer and a J-beta primer mix. One entry per CDR3 protein, called by TCRdb with MiXCR from the 5' RACE reads. The table has hundreds of thousands of distinct CDR3 sequences, 44% seen once. Material for sequencing was blood. These TCRs come from a man aged 55 to 70 in good health.

This clonotype was detected once. The chain joins TRBV29-1 to TRBJ1-2, with 9 bases that match TRBD1. Per the germline V gene, CDR1 is SQVTM and CDR2 is ANQGSEA. The trim removed 0 bases at V and 8 bases at J, leaving 4 bases unmatched. CDR3 size: 13 residues. The CDR3 bases are TGCAGCGTTGAAGAGGGACAGGGTAGCGGCTACACCTTC. Residues: CSVEEGQGSGYTF.

This clonotype was observed at least ten times. The gene calls are TRBV29-1 and TRBJ2-7, with 8 bases that match TRBD1. Germline V CDR1 and CDR2: SQVTM, ANQGSEA. V trimming: 7 bases; J trimming: 4 bases; junction bases outside the gene matches: 18. The CDR3 is made up of 16 amino acids. CDR3 in DNA: TGCAGCGCCGGCCTGGGGCAGGGGGCTTTTACGTACGAGCAGTACTTC. Its protein is CSAGLGQGAFTYEQYF.

This clonotype was picked up a small number of times. V gene TRBV28 combines with J gene TRBJ2-2; 8 bases are a match to TRBD1. The germline gives CDR1 MDHEN, CDR2 SYDVKM. With 6 bases clipped from V and 1 base from J, the junction kept 10 bases outside the gene matches. CDR3 length: 17 amino acids. The CDR3 coding sequence is TGTGCCAGCAGATCGTTAATAGGGACAGGGAACACCGGGGAGCTGTTTTTT. Its protein is CASRSLIGTGNTGELFF.

This clonotype has a handful of counts. The CDR3 sequence is CASEGAGQETQYF. The CDR3 nucleotides read TGTGCCAGCGAGGGGGCTGGACAAGAGACCCAGTACTTC. This chain uses TRBV7-9 with TRBJ2-5; 7 bases line up with TRBD1. V lost 8 bases to trimming and J lost 2 bases; unmatched junction nucleotides: 5. CDR3 size: 13 residues. Per the germline V gene, CDR1 is SEHNR and CDR2 is FQNEAQ (reference sequence).

This chain joins TRBV29-1 and TRBJ1-2; D gene unclear. The V gene's germline CDR1 is SQVTM and CDR2 ANQGSEA. The V end lost 4 bases, the J end lost 1 base, and 16 bases lay between the germline ends. The CDR3 runs to 15 residues. The CDR3 sequence is CSVAGSAEDNYGYTF. The DNA of the CDR3 is TGCAGCGTTGCGGGGTCTGCCGAAGATAACTATGGCTACACCTTC.

The J gene is TRBJ2-7, the V gene TRBV5-1; D gene uncertain. In germline, CDR1 is SGHRS, CDR2 YFSETQ. The CDR3 has 17 residues. V shed 0 bases and J shed 3 bases, with 19 bases lying between them. The CDR3 bases are TGCGCCAGCAGCTTGGGCCCACGGACGCAAGGGAACTACGAGCAGTACTTC. Its protein is CASSLGPRTQGNYEQYF.

V usage is TRBV21-1 and J usage is TRBJ1-1; the table's D call, TRBD1, has no DNA check behind it. TRBV21-1 is annotated as a pseudogene. This CDR3 spans 9 amino acids. The CDR3, as DNA: TGTGCCAACAGCAAAGACCCCCTCTTT. Its translation is CANSKDPLF.

The table lists this clonotype with a few counts. The J gene is TRBJ1-6, the V gene TRBV20-1; D is unresolved. The V end was cut by 0 bases, the J end by 5 bases, with 8 bases between. This CDR3 is 14 amino acids long. Germline CDR1 is DFQATT and CDR2 is SNEGSKA (reference sequence). The CDR3 here is CSARDTSDNSPLHF. In DNA, the CDR3 is TGCAGTGCTAGAGATACCAGTGATAATTCACCCCTCCACTTT.

The chain combines TRBV6-5 with TRBJ2-7; D is unclear. Trimming stripped 2 bases from V and 0 bases from J, with 8 bases between. Germline CDR1 and CDR2: MNHEY and SVGAGI. The CDR3 length is 14 residues. The CDR3 protein is CASSYTDNSYEQYF. DNA of the CDR3: TGTGCCAGCAGTTACACAGACAACTCCTACGAGCAGTACTTC.

This rearrangement joins TRBV13 to TRBJ2-7; the D gene could be TRBD1 or TRBD2 (6 bases each). CDR1 and CDR2 from the germline V gene are PRHDT and FYEKMQ (reference sequence). The CDR3 contains 16 residues. V dropped 5 bases and J dropped 3 bases, with 20 bases sitting between them. The CDR3: CASSVASEGHRYEQYF. For the CDR3, the DNA is TGTGCCAGCAGCGTAGCCTCGGAGGGACACCGCTACGAGCAGTACTTC.

The rearrangement links TRBV20-1 to TRBJ1-5, with 7 bases lining up with TRBD1. Trimming at V came to 2 bases and at J to 5 bases, leaving 15 bases not matched to a gene. This CDR3 comprises 17 residues. Germline V gene lookup returns CDR1 DFQATT and CDR2 SNEGSKA (reference sequence). For the CDR3, the DNA is TGCAGTGCTAGAAATGGTAGGGGGCAGGGGATTTATCAGCCCCAGCATTTT. As protein: CSARNGRGQGIYQPQHF.

This clonotype was recorded a few times. The chain has TRBV7-9 and TRBJ2-7; D not resolved. Trimming shortened V by 4 bases and J by 7 bases, and 14 bases separated the two germline ends. This CDR3 has 13 amino acids. Germline V lookup: CDR1 SEHNR, CDR2 FQNEAQ (reference sequence). CDR3 sequence reads: CASSYGPSWEQYF. The CDR3 bases are TGTGCCAGCAGCTATGGTCCCTCCTGGGAGCAGTACTTC.

This clonotype was seen more than once but under ten times. The rearrangement links TRBV7-2 to TRBJ1-2, with D unclear. V was cut by 2 bases and J by 2 bases, with 12 bases left in between. CDR1 and CDR2 from the germline V gene are SGHTA and FQGNSA. This CDR3 is built from 15 residues. This CDR3 reads CASSLYGRSNYGYTF. The CDR3 bases are TGTGCCAGCAGCTTATACGGCAGGTCCAACTATGGCTACACCTTC.

The CDR3, as DNA: TGTGCCAGCAGCTCCCGTGGGACGAATCAGCCCCAGCATTTT. Translating gives CASSSRGTNQPQHF. The chain employs TRBV7-2 and TRBJ1-5; D possibly corresponds to TRBD1 (5 bases). The CDR3 loop spans 14 amino acids. Germline V lookup: CDR1 SGHTA, CDR2 FQGNSA. The V end lost 4 bases, the J end lost 4 bases, and 11 bases lay between the germline ends.

The rearrangement uses TRBV4-1 and TRBJ2-5, with 11 bases identical to TRBD2. The CDR3 has 17 residues. V was pared by 0 bases and J by 5 bases, with 8 bases of the junction left unmatched. The germline V gene encodes CDR1 MGHRA and CDR2 YSYEKL. The CDR3 sequence is CASSQEMIAGGRETQYF. CDR3 sequence (DNA): TGCGCCAGCAGCCAAGAAATGATAGCGGGGGGGCGTGAGACCCAGTACTTC.

This clonotype was counted at least ten times. V and J are TRBV7-9 and TRBJ1-6; 7 nucleotides align to TRBD1. CDR1 SEHNR and CDR2 FQNEAQ come from the germline V gene (reference sequence). V shed 1 base, J shed 9 bases, and the junction held 3 bases outside the gene matches. The CDR3 loop spans 14 amino acids. CDR3 in DNA: TGTGCCAGCAGCTTAGGACAGGGTAGTTCACCCCTCCACTTT. This sequence encodes CASSLGQGSSPLHF.

This chain connects TRBV29-1 to TRBJ2-1, with a possible D match to TRBD2 (6 bases). CDR3 length: 14 residues. Germline V gene data show CDR1 as SQVTM and CDR2 as ANQGSEA. V lost 6 bases to trimming and J lost 3 bases, with 15 bases between them. DNA for the CDR3: TGCAGCGTGGGGAGGAATACGGACTACAATGAGCAGTTCTTC. Protein: CSVGRNTDYNEQFF.

The chain carries TRBV7-2 and TRBJ2-1; TRBD2 matches 7 bases. The J call may be wrong; the DNA end is better matched by TRBJ2-7. The CDR3 totals 16 residues. CDR1 and CDR2 (germline): SGHTA, FQGNSA. The chain's CDR3 is CASSLGGAGVYNEQYF. CDR3 nucleotides: TGTGCCAGCAGCTTAGGCGGGGCGGGGGTCTACAATGAGCAGTACTTC.

The CDR3 bases are TGTGCCACCAGCCCTCGACAGGGGGGCTACAATGAGCAGTTCTTC. It codes for CATSPRQGGYNEQFF. The chain recombines TRBV15 with TRBJ2-1, with 9 bases lining up with TRBD1. This CDR3 has 15 amino acids. Trimming took 5 bases from V and 3 from J; bases not matched to a gene: 5. The germline gives CDR1 LNHNV, CDR2 YYDKDF (reference sequence).

A note on this clonotype: An end of the junction does not agree with germline; a read error may underlie this. The chain couples TRBV15 to TRBJ2-6, with TRBD2 identical over 8 bases. CDR3 length: 19 amino acids. Per the germline V gene, CDR1 is LNHNV and CDR2 is YYDKDF (reference sequence). The CDR3 loop is CATRHNGGASSSVANVLTF. DNA for the CDR3: TGTGCCACCAGACATAACGGGGGGGCCTCCAGCTCTGTGGCCAACGTCCTGACTTTC.

The rearrangement joins TRBV3-1 to TRBJ1-1, with 7 bases identical to TRBD1. The CDR3 totals 14 residues. Trimming cost V 4 bases and J 10 bases; bases outside gene matches: 12. From germline, CDR1 is LGHDT and CDR2 YNNKEL (reference sequence). CDR3 residues: CASSLGGRERGAFF. In DNA, the CDR3 is TGTGCCAGCAGCCTAGGGGGCCGGGAACGCGGAGCTTTCTTT.

CDR3 in DNA: TGTGCCAGCCAGGGACAGCAAAATTCACCCCTCCACTTT. It specifies CASQGQQNSPLHF. The rearrangement links TRBV28 to TRBJ1-6; 7 bases align to TRBD1. The junction had 5 bases not matched to a gene; V was cut back by 8 bases and J by 7 bases. This CDR3 contains 13 residues. Germline CDR1 reads MDHEN; CDR2 reads SYDVKM.

This clonotype appeared a few times. The chain joins TRBV6-5 to TRBJ2-5; D ambiguous. V lost 2 bases to trimming and J lost 5 bases, with 6 bases between them. The germline CDR1 and CDR2 sequences are MNHEY and SVGAGI. The CDR3 consists of 12 residues. CDR3 in amino acids: CASSYRKETQYF. The CDR3 DNA follows: TGTGCCAGCAGTTACAGGAAGGAGACCCAGTACTTC.

The CDR3 bases are TGTGCCTGGAGTGCAGGTAACTCCTACGAGCAGTACTTC. Translating gives CAWSAGNSYEQYF. The chain links TRBV30 to TRBJ2-7, with D unclear. The CDR3 is 13 amino acids. Germline V lookup: CDR1 GTSNPN, CDR2 SVGIG (reference sequence). Trimming stripped 1 base from V and 0 bases from J, with 7 bases between. The full variable domain, completed using reference TRBV30 and TRBJ2-7, is SQTIHQWPATLVQPVGSPLSLECTVEGTSNPNLYWYRQAAGRGLQLLFYSVGIGQISSEVPQNLSASRPQDRQFILSSKKLLLSDSGFYLCAWSAGNSYEQYFGPGTRLTVT.